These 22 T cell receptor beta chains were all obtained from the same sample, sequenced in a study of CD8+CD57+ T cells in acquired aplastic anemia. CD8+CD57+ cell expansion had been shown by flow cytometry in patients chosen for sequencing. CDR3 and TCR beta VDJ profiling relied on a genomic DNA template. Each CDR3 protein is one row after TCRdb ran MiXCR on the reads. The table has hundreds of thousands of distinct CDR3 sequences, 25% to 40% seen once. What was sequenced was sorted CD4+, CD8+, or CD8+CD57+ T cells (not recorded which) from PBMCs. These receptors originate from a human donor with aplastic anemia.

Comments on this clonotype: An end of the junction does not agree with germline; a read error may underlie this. CDR3 protein: CASSLEGLTQNTETFF. DNA for the CDR3: TGTGCCAGCAGCTTAGAGGGCCTAACACAAAACACTGAAACTTTCTTT. The rearrangement links TRBV11-2 to TRBJ1-1; D is undetermined. Per the germline V gene, CDR1 is SGHAT and CDR2 is FQNNGV. The CDR3 spans 16 residues.

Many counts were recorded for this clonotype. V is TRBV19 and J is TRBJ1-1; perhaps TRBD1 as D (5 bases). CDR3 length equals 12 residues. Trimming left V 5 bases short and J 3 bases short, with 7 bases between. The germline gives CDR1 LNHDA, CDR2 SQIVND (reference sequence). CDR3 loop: CASSRGYTEAFF. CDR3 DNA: TGTGCCAGTAGTCGGGGCTACACTGAAGCTTTCTTT. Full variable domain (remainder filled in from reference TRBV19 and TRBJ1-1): DGGITQSPKYLFRKEGQNVTLSCEQNLNHDAMYWYRQDPGQGLRLIYYSQIVNDFQKGDIAEGYSVSREKKESFPLTVTSAQKNPTAFYLCASSRGYTEAFFGQGTRLTVV.

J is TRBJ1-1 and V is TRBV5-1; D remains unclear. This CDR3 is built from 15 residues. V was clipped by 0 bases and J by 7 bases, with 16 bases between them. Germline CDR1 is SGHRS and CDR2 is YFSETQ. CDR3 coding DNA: TGCGCCAGCAGCTTGGATGGAGGGTCCGGAGGTGAAGCTTTCTTT. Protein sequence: CASSLDGGSGGEAFF.

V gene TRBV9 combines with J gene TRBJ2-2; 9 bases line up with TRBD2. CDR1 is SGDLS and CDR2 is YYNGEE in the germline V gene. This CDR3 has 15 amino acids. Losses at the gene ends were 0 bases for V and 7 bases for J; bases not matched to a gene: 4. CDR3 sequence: CASSVDLREGGELFF. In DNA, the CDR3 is TGTGCCAGCAGCGTAGATTTGCGGGAGGGCGGGGAGCTGTTTTTT. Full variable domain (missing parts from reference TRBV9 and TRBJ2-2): DSGVTQTPKHLITATGQRVTLRCSPRSGDLSVYWYQQSLDQGLQFLIQYYNGEERAKGNILERFSAQQFPDLHSELNLSSLELGDSALYFCASSVDLREGGELFFGEGSRLTVL.

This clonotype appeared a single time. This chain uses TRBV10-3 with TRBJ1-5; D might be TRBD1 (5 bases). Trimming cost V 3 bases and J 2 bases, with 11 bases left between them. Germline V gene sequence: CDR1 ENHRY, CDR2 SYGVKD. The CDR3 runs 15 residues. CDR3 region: CAISDVAGRNQPQHF. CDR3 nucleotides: TGTGCCATCAGTGACGTCGCAGGGCGCAATCAGCCCCAGCATTTT.

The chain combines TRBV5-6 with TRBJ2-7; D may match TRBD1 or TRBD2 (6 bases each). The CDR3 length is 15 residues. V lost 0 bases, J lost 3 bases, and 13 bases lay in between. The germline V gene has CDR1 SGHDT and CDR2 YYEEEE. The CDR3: CASSLVEGQDYEQYF. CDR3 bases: TGTGCCAGCAGCTTGGTGGAGGGACAAGACTACGAGCAGTACTTC.

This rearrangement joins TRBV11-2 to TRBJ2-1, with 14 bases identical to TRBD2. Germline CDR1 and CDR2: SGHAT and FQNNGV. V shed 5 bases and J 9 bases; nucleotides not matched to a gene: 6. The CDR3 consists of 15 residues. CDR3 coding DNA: TGTGCCAGCAGCGGGGGACTAGCGGGAGACGCTGAGCAGTTCTTC. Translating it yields CASSGGLAGDAEQFF.

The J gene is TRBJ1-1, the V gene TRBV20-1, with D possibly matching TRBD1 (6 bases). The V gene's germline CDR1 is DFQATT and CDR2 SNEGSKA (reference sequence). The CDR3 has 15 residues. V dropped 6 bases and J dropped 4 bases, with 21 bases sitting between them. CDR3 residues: CSAMRPTGWSTEAFF. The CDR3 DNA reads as TGCAGTGCCATGAGACCGACAGGTTGGAGCACTGAAGCTTTCTTT.

This chain's CDR3 is CASSIWDRHNEKLFF. In nucleotides, the CDR3 is TGTGCCAGCAGCATATGGGACAGACATAATGAAAAACTGTTTTTT. The chain uses TRBV7-9 and TRBJ1-4; 7 bases align to TRBD1. The junction had 7 bases not matched to a gene; V was cut back by 5 bases and J by 4 bases. Germline assignment: CDR1 SEHNR and CDR2 FQNEAQ (reference sequence). The CDR3 length is 15 residues. The whole variable domain, remainder taken from reference TRBV7-9 and TRBJ1-4, is DTGVSQNPRHKITKRGQNVTFRCDPISEHNRLYWYRQTLGQGPEFLTYFQNEAQLEKSRLLSDRFSAERPKGSFSTLEIQRTEQGDSAMYLCASSIWDRHNEKLFFGSGTQLSVL.

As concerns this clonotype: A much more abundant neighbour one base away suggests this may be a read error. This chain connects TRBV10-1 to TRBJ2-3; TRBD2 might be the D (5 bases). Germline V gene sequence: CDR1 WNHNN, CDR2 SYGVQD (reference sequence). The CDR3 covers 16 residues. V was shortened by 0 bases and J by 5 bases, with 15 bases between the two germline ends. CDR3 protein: CASSESLVGVGDTQYF. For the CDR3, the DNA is TGCGCCAGCAGTGAGTCGCTAGTGGGAGTGGGAGATACGCAGTATTTT.

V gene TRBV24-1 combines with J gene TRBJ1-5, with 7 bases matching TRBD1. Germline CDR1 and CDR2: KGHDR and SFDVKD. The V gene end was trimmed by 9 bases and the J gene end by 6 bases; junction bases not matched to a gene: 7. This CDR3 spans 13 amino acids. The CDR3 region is CATARQGGQPQHF. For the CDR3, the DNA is TGTGCCACCGCCCGACAGGGTGGTCAGCCCCAGCATTTT.

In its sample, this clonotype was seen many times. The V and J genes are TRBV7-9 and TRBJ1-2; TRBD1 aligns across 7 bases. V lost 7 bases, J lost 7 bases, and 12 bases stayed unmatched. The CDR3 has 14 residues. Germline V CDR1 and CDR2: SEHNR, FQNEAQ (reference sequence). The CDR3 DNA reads TGTGCCAGCACCGACGGGACAGCTTGGGGTGGCTACACCTTC. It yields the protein CASTDGTAWGGYTF.

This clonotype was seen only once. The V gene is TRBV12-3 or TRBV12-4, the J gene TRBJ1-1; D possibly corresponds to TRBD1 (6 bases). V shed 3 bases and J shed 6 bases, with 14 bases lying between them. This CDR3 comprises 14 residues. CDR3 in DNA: TGTGCCAGCAGTTTGGTCCGCGGGGGCGCTGAAGCTTTCTTT. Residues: CASSLVRGGAEAFF.

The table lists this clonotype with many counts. CDR3 loop: CAISESGTPEAFF. The CDR3 nucleotides read TGTGCCATCAGTGAGTCGGGGACACCTGAAGCTTTCTTT. V is TRBV10-3 and J is TRBJ1-1; D perhaps matches TRBD1 (6 bases). CDR3 length equals 13 residues. Trimming took off 0 bases at V and 6 bases at J, with 8 bases between the two ends. The germline V gene has CDR1 ENHRY and CDR2 SYGVKD.

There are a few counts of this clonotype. CDR3 in DNA: TGCAGTGCTAGAGATCCCCGGGGCATGGGGGAGACCCAGTACTTC. Amino acids: CSARDPRGMGETQYF. The V call is TRBV20-1, the J call TRBJ2-5, with D perhaps matching TRBD1 or TRBD2 (5 bases each). Germline V gene lookup returns CDR1 DFQATT and CDR2 SNEGSKA (reference sequence). Trimming pared 0 bases from V and 5 bases from J, leaving 16 bases between. The CDR3 consists of 15 residues.

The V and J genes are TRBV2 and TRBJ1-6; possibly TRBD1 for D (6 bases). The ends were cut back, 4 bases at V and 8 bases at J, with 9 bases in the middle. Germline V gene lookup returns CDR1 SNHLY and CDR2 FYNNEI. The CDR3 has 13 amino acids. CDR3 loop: CASSVGGYSPLHF. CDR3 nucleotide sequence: TGTGCCAGCAGTGTGGGGGGCTATTCACCCCTCCACTTT.

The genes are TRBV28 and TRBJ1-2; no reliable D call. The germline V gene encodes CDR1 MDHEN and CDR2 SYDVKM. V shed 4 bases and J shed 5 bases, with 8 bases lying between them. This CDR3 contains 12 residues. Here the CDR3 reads CASSSTAYGYTF. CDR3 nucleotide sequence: TGTGCCAGCAGTTCAACAGCGTATGGCTACACCTTC.

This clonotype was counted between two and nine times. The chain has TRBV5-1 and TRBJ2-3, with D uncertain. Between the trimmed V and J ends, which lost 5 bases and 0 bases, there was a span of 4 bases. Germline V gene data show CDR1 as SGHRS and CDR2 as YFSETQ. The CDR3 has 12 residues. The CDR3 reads CASRQSTDTQYF. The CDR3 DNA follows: TGCGCCAGCAGACAGAGCACAGATACGCAGTATTTT.

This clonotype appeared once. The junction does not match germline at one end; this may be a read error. The CDR3 loop reads CAGSYSRLGHYGYTF. Written as DNA, the CDR3 is TGTGCCGGCAGTTACTCGAGGTTGGGACACTATGGCTACACCTTC. The gene calls are TRBV6-5 and TRBJ1-2, with D possibly TRBD1 on 5 matching bases. Per germline, CDR1 MNHEY and CDR2 SVGAGI. The CDR3 totals 15 residues.

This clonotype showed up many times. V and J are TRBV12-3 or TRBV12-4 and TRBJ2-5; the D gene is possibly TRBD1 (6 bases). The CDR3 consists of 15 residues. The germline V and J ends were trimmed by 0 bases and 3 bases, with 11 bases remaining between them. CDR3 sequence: CASSLAAGVKETQYF. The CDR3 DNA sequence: TGTGCCAGCAGTTTAGCGGCAGGGGTGAAAGAGACCCAGTACTTC.

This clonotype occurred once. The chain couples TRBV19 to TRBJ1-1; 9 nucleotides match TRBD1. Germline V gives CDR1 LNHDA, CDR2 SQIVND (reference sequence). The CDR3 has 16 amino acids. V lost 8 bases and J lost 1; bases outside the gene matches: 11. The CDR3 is CASRFLNRGRNTEAFF. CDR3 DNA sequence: TGTGCCAGTCGTTTCCTCAACAGGGGGCGGAACACTGAAGCTTTCTTT.

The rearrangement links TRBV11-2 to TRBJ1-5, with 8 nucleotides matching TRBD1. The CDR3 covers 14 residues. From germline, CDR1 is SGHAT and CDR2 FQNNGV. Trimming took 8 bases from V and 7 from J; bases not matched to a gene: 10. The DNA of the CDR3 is TGTGCCAGCTCGACCACACAGGGGGGGCAGCCCCAGCATTTT. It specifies CASSTTQGGQPQHF. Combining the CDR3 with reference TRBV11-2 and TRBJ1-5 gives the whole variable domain EAGVAQSPRYKIIEKRQSVAFWCNPISGHATLYWYQQILGQGPKLLIQFQNNGVVDDSQLPKDRFSAERLKGVDSTLKIQPAKLEDSAVYLCASSTTQGGQPQHFGDGTRLSIL.